The next 25 T cell receptor beta chains were all read from a single sample in a study of blood T cell repertoires in COVID-19. Measured with immunoSEQ multiplex PCR; TCRdb has only the in-frame clones, and not every one. This sample has 200,000 to 250,000 clones, with 65% to 85% found just once. Sequences were obtained from peripheral blood. Source of these receptors: a human donor in a cohort sampled during active COVID-19.

The chain has TRBV19 and TRBJ1-1; possible D gene TRBD1, 6 bases. V was shortened by 2 bases and J by 8 bases, with 15 bases between the two germline ends. CDR1 and CDR2 (germline): LNHDA, SQIVND (reference sequence). The CDR3 extends over 14 amino acids. CDR3 protein: CASSIQGSRGEAFF. The CDR3 DNA follows: TGTGCCAGTAGTATACAGGGGTCGCGTGGGGAAGCTTTCTTT.

The chain combines TRBV5-1 with TRBJ2-6, with a tentative D call TRBD1 (6 bases). Looked up from germline, CDR1 is SGHRS and CDR2 is YFSETQ. V shed 0 bases and J shed 3 bases, with 10 bases lying between them. The length of the CDR3 is 16 residues. CDR3 coding DNA: TGCGCCAGCAGCTTGGATGGGACAAGTGGGGCCAACGTCCTGACTTTC. It codes for CASSLDGTSGANVLTF.

Only a few counts were recorded for this clone. J is TRBJ1-5 and V is TRBV27; 9 nucleotides match TRBD1. From germline, CDR1 is MNHEY and CDR2 SMNVEV (reference sequence). CDR3 length: 13 amino acids. The V and J ends lost 6 bases and 4 bases, in that order; junction bases with no gene match: 1. CDR3 residues: CASRGTGNQPQHF. CDR3 coding DNA: TGTGCCAGCAGAGGGACAGGGAATCAGCCCCAGCATTTT.

In nucleotides, the CDR3 is TGTGCCAGCAGCGTAGGCCCGGGGATTGGCGGGGAGCTGTTTTTT. This gives the protein CASSVGPGIGGELFF. The genes are TRBV9 and TRBJ2-2; a weak D match, TRBD2 (5 bases). This CDR3 has 15 amino acids. Trimming stripped 0 bases from V and 7 bases from J, with 13 bases between. Germline CDR1 reads SGDLS; CDR2 reads YYNGEE. Combining the CDR3 with reference TRBV9 and TRBJ2-2 gives the whole variable domain DSGVTQTPKHLITATGQRVTLRCSPRSGDLSVYWYQQSLDQGLQFLIQYYNGEERAKGNILERFSAQQFPDLHSELNLSSLELGDSALYFCASSVGPGIGGELFFGEGSRLTVL.

V is TRBV9 and J is TRBJ2-1, with 10 bases lining up with TRBD2. The length of the CDR3 is 18 residues. CDR1 is SGDLS, CDR2 YYNGEE, per germline. V dropped 0 bases and J dropped 5; count of bases not matched to a gene: 11. The CDR3 DNA sequence: TGTGCCAGCAGCGTAGGTTCCCCAGCGGGAGGGCCGCACAATGAGCAGTTCTTC. Residues: CASSVGSPAGGPHNEQFF.

V usage is TRBV7-8 and J usage is TRBJ1-4, with D unresolved. Trimming took off 6 bases at V and 6 bases at J, with 11 bases between the two ends. Germline CDR1 reads SGHVS; CDR2 reads FQNEAQ. This CDR3 is 13 amino acids long. The CDR3 sequence: CASRLYSDEKLFF. The DNA for the CDR3 is TGTGCCAGCAGGTTGTACAGTGATGAAAAACTGTTTTTT.

The chain recombines TRBV5-8 with TRBJ1-1, with D uncertain. Deletions cut 1 base from V and 7 bases from J, with 8 bases between. In germline, CDR1 is SGHTS, CDR2 YDEGEE. The CDR3 has 12 amino acids. The CDR3 sequence is CASSLSGYEAFF. CDR3 DNA sequence: TGTGCCAGCAGCTTGTCCGGTTATGAAGCTTTCTTT. The full variable domain, in which reference TRBV5-8 and TRBJ1-1 provide the parts outside the CDR3, is EAGVTQSPTHLIKTRGQQATLRCSPISGHTSVYWYQQALGLGLQFLLWYDEGEERNRGNFPPRFSGRQFPNYSSELNVNALELEDSALYLCASSLSGYEAFFGQGTRLTVV.

V gene TRBV6-5 combines with J gene TRBJ1-5; D is uncertain. V lost 11 bases and J lost 5, with 16 bases in between. CDR3 length: 13 amino acids. The germline CDR1 and CDR2 sequences are MNHEY and SVGAGI. In DNA form, the CDR3 reads TGTGCCGGCACCACCGAAACGGATCAGCCCCAGCATTTT. Translating it yields CAGTTETDQPQHF.

V gene TRBV2 combines with J gene TRBJ2-5; possible D gene TRBD1, 6 bases. Germline lookup yields CDR1 SNHLY and CDR2 FYNNEI. This CDR3 is built from 15 residues. V was shortened by 2 bases and J by 4 bases, with 14 bases between the two germline ends. The CDR3 spells CASSEIRRGPETQYF. DNA for the CDR3: TGTGCCAGCAGTGAAATCCGCAGGGGTCCAGAGACCCAGTACTTC.

This sequence joins TRBV7-9 and TRBJ2-5; 7 bases map to TRBD1. The CDR3 spans 15 residues. With 3 bases clipped from V and 4 bases from J, the junction kept 8 bases outside the gene matches. Germline V lookup: CDR1 SEHNR, CDR2 FQNEAQ (reference sequence). CDR3 region: CASSFQGQDGETQYF. The CDR3 bases are TGTGCCAGCAGCTTCCAAGGACAGGACGGAGAGACCCAGTACTTC.

The chain links TRBV7-3 to TRBJ2-6; 7 positions match TRBD1. The CDR3 length is 15 residues. Germline CDR1 reads SGHTA; CDR2 reads FQGTGA. The V and J ends lost 4 bases and 2 bases, in that order; junction bases with no gene match: 2. The CDR3 spells CASSSQGTGANVLTF. In DNA form, the CDR3 reads TGTGCCAGCAGCTCACAGGGGACTGGGGCCAACGTCCTGACTTTC.

This clone turned up a few times. The V and J genes are TRBV12-3 or TRBV12-4 and TRBJ1-2; D is uncertain. The length of the CDR3 is 13 residues. Trimming pared 7 bases from V and 2 bases from J, leaving 11 bases between. CDR3 loop: CASTPAANYGYTF. CDR3 DNA: TGTGCCAGCACTCCCGCGGCCAACTATGGCTACACCTTC.

This clone showed up many times. The rearrangement uses TRBV28 and TRBJ2-7; tentative D call: TRBD1 (7 bases). Looked up from germline, CDR1 is MDHEN and CDR2 is SYDVKM. The V gene lost 5 bases and the J gene lost 5 bases, with 22 bases spanning the gap. The length of the CDR3 is 16 residues. CDR3 in amino acids: CASSPWGGDRVHEQYF. The CDR3 nucleotides read TGTGCCAGCAGTCCCTGGGGCGGGGACAGAGTCCACGAGCAGTACTTC.

The chain is built from TRBV6-5 and TRBJ1-2, with 7 positions matching TRBD1. The germline V gene has CDR1 MNHEY and CDR2 SVGAGI. Trimming at V came to 5 bases and at J to 4 bases, leaving 10 bases not matched to a gene. The CDR3 sequence is 15 residues long. The CDR3: CASSPRTGEFYGYTF. CDR3 in DNA: TGTGCCAGCAGTCCCCGGACAGGAGAGTTCTATGGCTACACCTTC.

The table lists this clone with a few counts. V usage is TRBV3-1 (or the pseudogene TRBV3-2) and J usage is TRBJ1-1, with D perhaps TRBD1 (6 bases). The CDR3 is 16 amino acids. Germline V gene sequence: CDR1 LGHDT, CDR2 YNNKEL (reference sequence). V lost 0 bases and J lost 0, with 11 bases in between. CDR3 sequence reads: CASSQDPTGMNTEAFF. The CDR3 bases are TGTGCCAGCAGCCAAGACCCGACAGGCATGAACACTGAAGCTTTCTTT.

This clone was counted once. The chain joins TRBV4-3 to TRBJ2-1; tentatively, D is TRBD2 (5 bases). The CDR3 loop spans 14 amino acids. CDR1 LGHNA and CDR2 YSLEER come from the germline V gene. V was cut by 0 bases and J by 5 bases, with 8 bases left in between. The CDR3 loop is CASSQDYGDNEQFF. CDR3 sequence (DNA): TGCGCCAGCAGCCAAGATTACGGGGACAATGAGCAGTTCTTC.

The rearrangement links TRBV5-1 to TRBJ2-1; 8 nucleotides agree with TRBD2. This CDR3 spans 17 amino acids. The V gene end was trimmed by 4 bases and the J gene end by 8 bases; junction bases not matched to a gene: 17. CDR1 SGHRS and CDR2 YFSETQ come from the germline V gene. The CDR3 reads CASSPRPGGSSPDEQFF. The DNA for the CDR3 is TGCGCCAGCAGCCCCCGCCCGGGGGGGTCCTCCCCGGATGAGCAGTTCTTC. Together with reference TRBV5-1 and TRBJ2-1, the CDR3 gives the full variable domain: KAGVTQTPRYLIKTRGQQVTLSCSPISGHRSVSWYQQTPGQGLQFLFEYFSETQRNKGNFPGRFSGRQFSNSRSEMNVSTLELGDSALYLCASSPRPGGSSPDEQFFGPGTRLTVL.

The chain uses TRBV7-8 and TRBJ1-1, with D hard to call. The germline gives CDR1 SGHVS, CDR2 FQNEAQ. V was trimmed by 0 bases and J by 8 bases, leaving 10 bases between them. This CDR3 is 13 amino acids long. DNA of the CDR3: TGTGCCAGCAGCTTAGCGCTTCGGTCAGAAGCTTTCTTT. Translated, it gives CASSLALRSEAFF.

This rearrangement joins TRBV5-1 to TRBJ2-5; D not resolved. The CDR3 runs to 14 residues. Trimming pared 7 bases from V and 1 base from J, leaving 14 bases between. Looked up from germline, CDR1 is SGHRS and CDR2 is YFSETQ. CDR3 nucleotide sequence: TGCGCCAGCGCCAGAGGTAACGGCCAAGAGACCCAGTACTTC. It is translated as CASARGNGQETQYF. The full variable domain, in which reference TRBV5-1 and TRBJ2-5 provide the parts outside the CDR3, is KAGVTQTPRYLIKTRGQQVTLSCSPISGHRSVSWYQQTPGQGLQFLFEYFSETQRNKGNFPGRFSGRQFSNSRSEMNVSTLELGDSALYLCASARGNGQETQYFGPGTRLLVL.

The chain links TRBV9 to TRBJ2-7; D possibly corresponds to TRBD1 (6 bases). V gave up 0 bases and J gave up 3 bases, with 13 bases separating them. This CDR3 comprises 15 residues. Germline lookup yields CDR1 SGDLS and CDR2 YYNGEE. The CDR3 protein is CASSVGQGIFYEQYF. In DNA form, the CDR3 reads TGTGCCAGCAGCGTAGGGCAGGGGATTTTCTACGAGCAGTACTTC.

This clone was observed once. The V gene is TRBV13, the J gene TRBJ1-2; 7 bases match TRBD1. Germline CDR1 PRHDT, CDR2 FYEKMQ (reference sequence). The CDR3 has 15 amino acids. V gave up 3 bases and J gave up 0 bases; unmatched junction bases: 4. CDR3: CASSLTGTSNYGYTF. CDR3 coding DNA: TGTGCCAGCAGCTTGACAGGGACTTCTAACTATGGCTACACCTTC.

V gene TRBV9 combines with J gene TRBJ2-5; 9 bases are a match to TRBD2. V dropped 4 bases and J dropped 0; count of bases not matched to a gene: 7. Germline V gene lookup returns CDR1 SGDLS and CDR2 YYNGEE. This CDR3 contains 16 residues. The CDR3 nucleotides are TGTGCCAGCAGCCCCAGGACTAGCGTATACCAAGAGACCCAGTACTTC. Protein sequence: CASSPRTSVYQETQYF.

V is TRBV28 and J is TRBJ2-7; 7 nucleotides agree with TRBD1. Germline trimming cut 4 bases from V and 5 bases from J; bases unmatched to any gene: 11. CDR1 and CDR2 (germline): MDHEN, SYDVKM. CDR3 length: 15 residues. The CDR3 DNA sequence: TGTGCCAGCAGTTCTCCCGGAGAAGGGGGCCACGAGCAGTACTTC. Protein product: CASSSPGEGGHEQYF.

This clone turned up a few times. The chain combines TRBV7-9 with TRBJ1-1; TRBD1 is a possible D gene (5 bases). V was pared by 6 bases and J by 7 bases, with 18 bases between. The length of the CDR3 is 14 residues. The V gene's germline CDR1 is SEHNR and CDR2 FQNEAQ (reference sequence). This CDR3 reads CASRLMGGQGEAFF. CDR3 DNA: TGTGCCAGCAGGCTTATGGGGGGTCAGGGTGAAGCTTTCTTT.

This clone has more than one count but fewer than ten. The CDR3 protein is CASSAPTSGSYNEQFF. The DNA of the CDR3 is TGTGCCAGCAGTGCCCCGACTAGCGGGAGTTACAATGAGCAGTTCTTC. The chain uses TRBV28 and TRBJ2-1, with TRBD2 matching over 12 bases. Germline CDR1 and CDR2: MDHEN and SYDVKM. The CDR3 consists of 16 residues. The J segment lost 4 bases and the V segment lost 5 bases, leaving 6 bases of the junction unmatched. Full variable domain (outside the CDR3, taken from reference TRBV28 and TRBJ2-1): DVKVTQSSRYLVKRTGEKVFLECVQDMDHENMFWYRQDPGLGLRLIYFSYDVKMKEKGDIPEGYSVSREKKERFSLILESASTNQTSMYLCASSAPTSGSYNEQFFGPGTRLTVL.